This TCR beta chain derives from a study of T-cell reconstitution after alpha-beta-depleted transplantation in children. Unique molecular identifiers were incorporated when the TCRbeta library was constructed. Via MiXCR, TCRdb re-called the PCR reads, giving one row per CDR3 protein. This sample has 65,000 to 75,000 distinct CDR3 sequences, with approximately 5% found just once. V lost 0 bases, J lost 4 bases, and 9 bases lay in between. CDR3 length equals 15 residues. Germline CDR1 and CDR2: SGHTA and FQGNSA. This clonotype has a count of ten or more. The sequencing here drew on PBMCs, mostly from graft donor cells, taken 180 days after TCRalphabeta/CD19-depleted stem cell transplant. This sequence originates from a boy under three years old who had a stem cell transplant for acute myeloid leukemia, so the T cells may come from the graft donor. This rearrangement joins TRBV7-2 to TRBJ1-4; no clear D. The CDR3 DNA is TGTGCCAGCAGCTTAGCGAGGGTCGGTAATGAAAAACTGTTTTTT. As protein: CASSLARVGNEKLFF.